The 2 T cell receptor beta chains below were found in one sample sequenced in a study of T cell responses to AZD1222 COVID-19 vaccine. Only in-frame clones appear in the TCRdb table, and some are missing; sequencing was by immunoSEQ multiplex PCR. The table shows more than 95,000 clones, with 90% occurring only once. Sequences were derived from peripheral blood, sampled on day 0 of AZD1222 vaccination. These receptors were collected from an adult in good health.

CDR3 protein: CASGLPGHLTYEQYF. In DNA form, the CDR3 reads TGTGCTAGTGGTTTACCGGGACACCTTACCTACGAGCAGTACTTC. V and J are TRBV12-5 and TRBJ2-7; D perhaps matches TRBD1 (6 bases). The CDR3 runs to 15 residues. Germline values: CDR1 LGHNT, CDR2 FRNRAP. Between the trimmed V and J ends, which lost 3 bases and 2 bases, there was a span of 14 bases.

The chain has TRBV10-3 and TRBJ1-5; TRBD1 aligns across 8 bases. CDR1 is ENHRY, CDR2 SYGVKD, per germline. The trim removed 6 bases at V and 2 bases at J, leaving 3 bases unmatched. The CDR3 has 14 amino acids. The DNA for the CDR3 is TGTGCCATCAGAAAGGACAGGGGCAATCAGCCCCAGCATTTT. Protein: CAIRKDRGNQPQHF.